This T cell receptor (beta chain) was sequenced during a study of blood T cell repertoires in COVID-19. Germline-derived CDR1 and CDR2 are SGDLS and YYNGEE. V lost 2 bases to trimming and J lost 4 bases; unmatched junction nucleotides: 0. This CDR3 contains 13 residues. Libraries were prepared by immunoSEQ multiplex PCR; TCRdb keeps only in-frame clonotypes and omits some of them. The table records around 140,000 clones, approximately 89% of them present only once. This clonotype was obtained from a woman aged 50 to 60 with acute or convalescent COVID-19. The gene calls are TRBV9 and TRBJ2-7; the match to TRBD1 covers 10 bases. Sequenced material: peripheral blood. The CDR3 sequence: CASSVDRGYEQYF. CDR3 DNA: TGTGCCAGCAGCGTGGACAGGGGGTACGAGCAGTACTTC.